This passage covers 22 T cell receptor beta chains from one sample sequenced in a study of T-cell reconstitution after alpha-beta-depleted transplantation in children. The TCRbeta library was prepared with unique molecular identifiers. Via MiXCR, TCRdb re-called the PCR reads, giving one row per CDR3 protein. This sample yields about 610,000 distinct CDR3 sequences, of which 8% to 11% are seen a single time; roughly 4% belongs to the top ten. The sequencing here drew on PBMCs from the stem cell graft donor, taken from the stem cell graft. These receptors originate from a human donor who donated a stem cell graft to a child with acute myeloid leukemia.

This clonotype has only a few counts. V and J are TRBV20-1 and TRBJ1-1; D unresolved. Per germline, CDR1 DFQATT and CDR2 SNEGSKA (reference sequence). Trimming removed 7 bases from V and 2 bases from J, with 5 bases in between. The CDR3 is made up of 10 amino acids. The CDR3 bases are TGCAGTGAGGGAAACACTGAAGCTTTCTTT. Its translation is CSEGNTEAFF.

This sequence joins TRBV20-1 and TRBJ1-2; 9 bases are shared with TRBD1. This CDR3 region has 16 residues. Germline assignment: CDR1 DFQATT and CDR2 SNEGSKA (reference sequence). V lost 1 base, J lost 6 bases, and 12 bases stayed unmatched. In nucleotides, the CDR3 is TGCAGTGCTAGAGTTGCTGTACAGGGGGCCGCGAATGGCTACACCTTC. Translating it yields CSARVAVQGAANGYTF.

The table lists this clonotype with a few counts. The chain couples TRBV20-1 to TRBJ2-1, with 8 nucleotides matching TRBD1. The CDR3 has 12 amino acids. Germline assignment: CDR1 DFQATT and CDR2 SNEGSKA (reference sequence). The V segment lost 6 bases and the J segment 6 bases; nucleotides outside the gene matches: 4. This chain's CDR3 is CSALTGGNEQFF. DNA of the CDR3: TGCAGTGCCCTAACAGGGGGCAATGAGCAGTTCTTC.

There are a few counts of this clonotype. V is TRBV28 and J is TRBJ2-2; perhaps TRBD1 as D (5 bases). CDR3 length: 17 residues. The germline gives CDR1 MDHEN, CDR2 SYDVKM. The ends were cut back, 7 bases at V and 6 bases at J, with 24 bases in the middle. CDR3 DNA sequence: TGTGCCAGCATCCCCGAAGGTCGACAGCCTGGGGCCGGGGAGCTGTTTTTT. Its translation is CASIPEGRQPGAGELFF.

The chain uses TRBV28 and TRBJ1-6; no clear D. The germline gives CDR1 MDHEN, CDR2 SYDVKM. Trimming removed 8 bases at V and 8 bases at J, with 10 bases between. The CDR3 loop spans 12 amino acids. CDR3 region: CASAVTDSPLHF. The CDR3 region has the DNA TGTGCCAGCGCCGTTACAGATTCACCCCTCCACTTT.

The chain carries TRBV29-1 and TRBJ1-2, with D possibly matching TRBD1 (6 bases). The germline V gene has CDR1 SQVTM and CDR2 ANQGSEA. The CDR3 extends over 13 amino acids. V was shortened by 4 bases and J by 5 bases, with 14 bases between the two germline ends. The CDR3 DNA sequence: TGCAGCGTTGTAGATCGGACAGCTTATGGCTACACCTTC. Amino acids: CSVVDRTAYGYTF.

Worth noting for this clonotype: Compared with germline, one end of the junction differs, possibly owing to a read error. The rearrangement uses TRBV12-5 and TRBJ1-2; perhaps TRBD1 as D (5 bases). The CDR3 has 16 residues. The V gene's germline CDR1 is LGHNT and CDR2 FRNRAP. CDR3 amino acids: CASGLGDGHEGYRYTF. The CDR3 DNA follows: TGTGCTAGTGGTTTGGGGGACGGTCATGAGGGCTATCGCTACACCTTC.

This clonotype came up many times. The chain links TRBV5-1 to TRBJ2-7, with 7 bases fitting TRBD2. The length of the CDR3 is 13 residues. From germline, CDR1 is SGHRS and CDR2 YFSETQ. J was trimmed by 3 bases and V by 4 bases; bases with no gene match: 4. The CDR3 sequence is CASSETSSYEQYF. The CDR3 coding sequence is TGCGCCAGCAGCGAGACTAGCAGCTACGAGCAGTACTTC.

The CDR3 DNA follows: TGCGCCAGCAGCTCGGGGACAGTAAATGAGCAGTTCTTC. Protein product: CASSSGTVNEQFF. The rearrangement joins TRBV5-1 to TRBJ2-1; 7 nucleotides agree with TRBD1. Germline assignment: CDR1 SGHRS and CDR2 YFSETQ. The V gene end was trimmed by 3 bases and the J gene end by 7 bases; junction bases not matched to a gene: 4. The CDR3 loop spans 13 amino acids.

This clonotype turned up a few times. The V gene is TRBV4-3, the J gene TRBJ2-7; tentative D call: TRBD2 (5 bases). The CDR3 runs to 14 residues. V lost 4 bases to trimming and J lost 0 bases, with 10 bases between them. Germline CDR1 and CDR2: LGHNA and YSLEER. The CDR3 nucleotides read TGCGCCAGCAGCCGGACTCGGAACTCCTACGAGCAGTACTTC. As protein: CASSRTRNSYEQYF.

This clonotype showed up many times. The rearrangement joins TRBV29-1 to TRBJ2-1; no definite D call. Deletions cut 4 bases from V and 3 bases from J, with 4 bases between. The germline gives CDR1 SQVTM, CDR2 ANQGSEA. CDR3 length: 11 residues. CDR3 coding DNA: TGCAGCGTTGGGAACTACAATGAGCAGTTCTTC. It translates to CSVGNYNEQFF.

The chain employs TRBV12-3 or TRBV12-4 and TRBJ2-1; D is perhaps TRBD2 (6 bases). The CDR3 consists of 14 residues. V lost 1 base and J 6 bases, leaving 10 bases between the germline ends. The CDR3 region has the DNA TGTGCCAGCAGTTTAGGCCCCGGGGGCAATGAGCAGTTCTTC. Residues: CASSLGPGGNEQFF.

This clonotype has a count of ten or more. The chain carries TRBV12-3 or TRBV12-4 and TRBJ2-1; D remains ambiguous. V was shortened by 6 bases and J by 8 bases, with 14 bases between the two germline ends. The CDR3 covers 13 residues. CDR3 in DNA: TGTGCCAGCAGGCGAGCTATTGCTTATGAGCAGTTCTTC. Protein: CASRRAIAYEQFF.

V gene TRBV25-1 combines with J gene TRBJ2-7; D ambiguous. V was shortened by 3 bases and J by 2 bases, with 8 bases between the two germline ends. Germline V gene sequence: CDR1 MGHDK, CDR2 SYGVNS. The CDR3 extends over 13 amino acids. The chain's CDR3 is CASSEVGAYEQYF. The DNA for the CDR3 is TGTGCCAGCAGTGAGGTGGGCGCCTACGAGCAGTACTTC.

This clonotype was observed a few times. This chain links TRBV5-6 with TRBJ2-7; 8 positions match TRBD1. The J segment lost 5 bases and the V segment lost 1 base, leaving 11 bases of the junction unmatched. Germline CDR1 and CDR2: SGHDT and YYEEEE. The CDR3 runs 16 residues. The DNA of the CDR3 is TGTGCCAGCAGCTTGCGTTCAGGGGGCAGAAGGAACGAGCAGTACTTC. Translated: CASSLRSGGRRNEQYF.

Comments on this clonotype: At one boundary the junction diverges from the germline segment, which might be a read error. This sequence joins TRBV10-3 and TRBJ2-7; D perhaps matches TRBD1 (5 bases). CDR3 length: 11 amino acids. Germline CDR1 ENHRY, CDR2 SYGVKD. CDR3 protein: CAVRDSHEQYF. In nucleotides, the CDR3 is TGTGCCGTCAGGGATTCCCACGAGCAGTACTTC.

The chain recombines TRBV5-5 with TRBJ1-5; D is uncertain. V dropped 4 bases and J dropped 0 bases, with 17 bases sitting between them. The CDR3 is 17 residues long. Germline CDR1 and CDR2: SGHKS and YYEKEE (reference sequence). The CDR3 spells CASSPVRSGLSNQPQHF. DNA for the CDR3: TGTGCCAGCAGCCCGGTCAGGAGCGGACTTAGCAATCAGCCCCAGCATTTT.

This clonotype was found many times. J is TRBJ2-5 and V is TRBV7-2; D assignment may be TRBD1 or TRBD2 (5 bases each). Germline V gene sequence: CDR1 SGHTA, CDR2 FQGNSA. CDR3 length: 15 amino acids. The V gene lost 4 bases and the J gene lost 5 bases, with 17 bases spanning the gap. CDR3: CASSSGRLLQETQYF. CDR3 sequence (DNA): TGTGCCAGCAGCTCAGGGAGACTCCTCCAGGAGACCCAGTACTTC.

This clonotype was detected ten times or more. The chain carries TRBV16 and TRBJ1-2; TRBD1 aligns across 8 bases. The J segment lost 4 bases and the V segment lost 4 bases, leaving 8 bases of the junction unmatched. CDR1 and CDR2 (germline): KGHSY, FQNENV. The CDR3 consists of 15 residues. CDR3 amino acids: CASSPPPTGVYGYTF. The CDR3 bases are TGTGCCAGCAGCCCGCCCCCGACAGGGGTCTATGGCTACACCTTC.

J is TRBJ1-2 and V is TRBV5-1; 7 bases are a match to TRBD1. CDR1 is SGHRS and CDR2 is YFSETQ in the germline V gene. This CDR3 spans 12 amino acids. Trimming took 3 bases from V and 6 from J; bases not matched to a gene: 2. The CDR3 spells CASSSTGNGYTF. DNA of the CDR3: TGCGCCAGCAGCTCGACAGGGAATGGCTACACCTTC.

The DNA for the CDR3 is TGTGCCAGCCCCGAGGGGACAGGGAAGAATCAGCCCCAGCATTTT. Protein product: CASPEGTGKNQPQHF. This chain links TRBV6-1 with TRBJ1-5; 9 bases are shared with TRBD1. Germline values: CDR1 MNHNS, CDR2 SASEGT. The CDR3 length is 15 residues. V gave up 8 bases and J gave up 4 bases; unmatched junction bases: 9.

This clonotype has ten or more counts. The chain recombines TRBV15 with TRBJ2-1; D gene unclear. V gave up 0 bases and J gave up 12 bases, with 9 bases separating them. Looked up from germline, CDR1 is LNHNV and CDR2 is YYDKDF (reference sequence). The CDR3 consists of 12 residues. CDR3 sequence reads: CATSREGRSQFF. CDR3 in DNA: TGTGCCACCAGCAGAGAGGGTCGGTCGCAGTTCTTC.